The table lists the clone carrying this TCR beta chain with a few counts. TCRdb used MiXCR to reprocess the RT-PCR reads, holding one entry per CDR3 protein. The sample holds fewer than 800,000 distinct CDR3 sequences, around 14% seen once. Trimming shortened V by 4 bases and J by 8 bases, and 17 bases separated the two germline ends. Germline loops: CDR1 MDHEN, CDR2 SYDVKM. The CDR3 loop spans 15 amino acids. The sample comprised memory CD4+ T cells from blood. The source of this sequence is a female donor in good health, serving as a healthy control. This chain links TRBV28 with TRBJ1-4; a weak D match, TRBD1 (5 bases). The CDR3 region is CASSSEGRWWEKLFF. CDR3 sequence (DNA): TGTGCCAGCAGTTCAGAGGGGAGGTGGTGGGAAAAACTGTTTTTT.